Following are 21 T cell receptor beta chains from one sample sequenced in a study of neoadjuvant nivolumab and ipilimumab in lung cancer (TCRdb year 2020). Sample time point, as interpreted from the label and publication: at surgical resection after neoadjuvant nivolumab +/- ipilimumab. Receptor amplification or capture employed the immunoSEQ multiplex PCR assay. The table comes from immuneACCESS by way of TCRdb, which keeps in-frame sequences with V and J called. Part of the clones is missing from these tables; in studies checked, under half for an unresolved V gene and the rest for unknown reasons. The sample has about 9,000 clones on record, nearly 85% of them singletons. Clones ranked in the top ten supply 8% of the sample. Sequencing used tumor tissue, obtained after neoadjuvant nivolumab, alone or with ipilimumab, at or shortly before surgery. These TCRs come from an adult with non-small cell lung cancer.

The chain couples TRBV5-6 to TRBJ1-1, with D hard to call. This CDR3 is built from 17 residues. Germline CDR1 is SGHDT and CDR2 is YYEEEE. The V end was cut by 3 bases, the J end by 0 bases, with 18 bases between. The CDR3 sequence is CASSSSSGWKMNTEAFF. DNA for the CDR3: TGTGCCAGCAGCTCATCTAGTGGTTGGAAGATGAACACTGAAGCTTTCTTT. The whole variable domain, filled in from reference TRBV5-6 and TRBJ1-1, reads DAGVTQSPTHLIKTRGQQVTLRCSPKSGHDTVSWYQQALGQGPQFIFQYYEEEERQRGNFPDRFSGHQFPNYSSELNVNALLLGDSALYLCASSSSSGWKMNTEAFFGQGTRLTVV.

This clone was picked up a small number of times. The V call is TRBV6-6, the J call TRBJ2-7; D is unclear. CDR1 is MNHNY and CDR2 is SVGAGI in the germline V gene (reference sequence). The germline V and J ends were trimmed by 4 bases and 6 bases, with 10 bases remaining between them. This CDR3 region has 12 residues. CDR3 loop: CASSSDGAEQYF. In DNA form, the CDR3 reads TGTGCCAGCAGTTCCGACGGCGCCGAGCAGTACTTC.

V is TRBV5-8 and J is TRBJ1-4; perhaps TRBD1 as D (5 bases). Trimming cost V 5 bases and J 0 bases, with 11 bases left between them. CDR3 length equals 15 residues. From germline, CDR1 is SGHTS and CDR2 YDEGEE. This CDR3 reads CASRRTLATNEKLFF. The CDR3 DNA follows: TGTGCCAGCAGGCGGACACTTGCAACTAATGAAAAACTGTTTTTT.

The chain recombines TRBV2 with TRBJ2-5; D gene unclear. The CDR3 length is 14 residues. With 0 bases removed from V and 5 bases from J, the gap between germline ends came to 10 bases. Germline lookup yields CDR1 SNHLY and CDR2 FYNNEI. The CDR3 reads CASSEALTWETQYF. CDR3 DNA sequence: TGTGCCAGCAGTGAAGCGCTAACCTGGGAGACCCAGTACTTC.

The chain is built from TRBV18 and TRBJ2-5; no definite D call. The CDR3 runs 14 residues. Trimming removed 0 bases at V and 1 base at J, with 6 bases between. From germline, CDR1 is KGHSH and CDR2 LQKENI. CDR3 sequence reads: CASSPPGLQETQYF. CDR3 DNA sequence: TGTGCCAGCTCACCACCAGGGCTCCAAGAGACCCAGTACTTC.

The J gene is TRBJ1-2, the V gene TRBV30, with TRBD1 as a possible D gene (6 bases). Germline CDR1 GTSNPN, CDR2 SVGIG (reference sequence). Trimming took off 4 bases at V and 3 bases at J, with 15 bases between the two ends. The CDR3 is made up of 14 amino acids. The CDR3 DNA reads as TGTGCCTGGATTGCGAAAGGGGGTTACTATGGCTACACCTTC. It yields the protein CAWIAKGGYYGYTF. The variable domain in full, with the rest retrieved from reference TRBV30 and TRBJ1-2, is SQTIHQWPATLVQPVGSPLSLECTVEGTSNPNLYWYRQAAGRGLQLLFYSVGIGQISSEVPQNLSASRPQDRQFILSSKKLLLSDSGFYLCAWIAKGGYYGYTFGSGTRLTVV.

The chain joins TRBV27 to TRBJ1-2, with 11 bases matching TRBD1. This CDR3 is 15 amino acids long. After removal of 7 bases from V and 5 bases from J, the junction contained 9 bases not matched to a gene. Germline lookup yields CDR1 MNHEY and CDR2 SMNVEV (reference sequence). The DNA for the CDR3 is TGTGCCAGCATGGAGCTGGGGACAGGGGGGTATGGCTACACCTTC. Protein: CASMELGTGGYGYTF.

The chain combines TRBV6-6 with TRBJ1-2; 8 bases are shared with TRBD1. Trimming cost V 7 bases and J 7 bases; bases outside gene matches: 2. Germline V gene sequence: CDR1 MNHNY, CDR2 SVGAGI (reference sequence). This CDR3 contains 11 residues. DNA of the CDR3: TGTGCCAGCACTACAGGGGGTGGCTACACCTTC. Its protein is CASTTGGGYTF.

The V gene is TRBV5-1, the J gene TRBJ2-3; no definite D call. V gave up 0 bases and J gave up 6 bases, with 11 bases separating them. CDR1 is SGHRS, CDR2 YFSETQ, per germline. The CDR3 is made up of 14 amino acids. The CDR3 protein is CASSLATEGDTQYF. Here the CDR3 DNA reads TGCGCCAGCAGCTTGGCCACCGAAGGCGATACGCAGTATTTT.

This chain uses TRBV6-5 with TRBJ1-3; D is perhaps TRBD1 (5 bases). The V and J ends lost 4 bases and 4 bases respectively, with 11 bases between them. This CDR3 spans 14 amino acids. Germline-derived CDR1 and CDR2 are MNHEY and SVGAGI. CDR3 DNA: TGTGCCAGCAGTTTGGCAGGGATGGGAAACACCATATATTTT. Translation: CASSLAGMGNTIYF.

The chain links TRBV19 to TRBJ1-5, with D possibly being TRBD1 (6 bases). The V end lost 6 bases, the J end lost 6 bases, and 12 bases lay between the germline ends. This CDR3 has 13 amino acids. Germline CDR1 LNHDA, CDR2 SQIVND (reference sequence). CDR3 nucleotide sequence: TGTGCCAGTAGATCAGGGGCGGGTCAGCCCCAGCATTTT. Amino acids: CASRSGAGQPQHF.

The chain joins TRBV2 to TRBJ1-2, with 7 nucleotides matching TRBD1. With V trimmed by 6 bases and J by 6 bases, 10 bases remained unmatched. CDR3 length: 14 amino acids. Germline V lookup: CDR1 SNHLY, CDR2 FYNNEI. CDR3 bases: TGTGCCAGCAGATACGGACAGGACAGCGATGGCTACACCTTC. Its translation: CASRYGQDSDGYTF.

This chain connects TRBV19 to TRBJ1-5; D might be TRBD1 (6 bases). The CDR3 contains 15 residues. Per germline, CDR1 LNHDA and CDR2 SQIVND (reference sequence). Trimming shortened V by 3 bases and J by 5 bases, and 14 bases separated the two germline ends. The CDR3 coding sequence is TGTGCCAGTAGTATTAGTGTTGGGGGCCATCAGCCCCAGCATTTT. It yields the protein CASSISVGGHQPQHF.

The V gene is TRBV11-2, the J gene TRBJ2-7; D possibly uses TRBD1 or TRBD2 (6 bases each). V lost 0 bases and J 2 bases, leaving 11 bases between the germline ends. The CDR3 spans 15 residues. CDR1 SGHAT and CDR2 FQNNGV come from the germline V gene. CDR3 residues: CASSLDYRGPYEQYF. The CDR3 DNA is TGTGCCAGCAGCTTAGATTACCGGGGGCCCTACGAGCAGTACTTC.

The V gene is TRBV27, the J gene TRBJ1-3; D is possibly TRBD1 (5 bases). The ends were cut back, 5 bases at V and 1 base at J, with 15 bases in the middle. CDR1 is MNHEY, CDR2 SMNVEV, per germline (reference sequence). CDR3 length: 16 residues. The CDR3 DNA reads as TGTGCCAGCAGTCCCAGGACACCATTTTCTGGAAACACCATATATTTT. Translated: CASSPRTPFSGNTIYF.

This clone showed up just once. The chain couples TRBV6-1 to TRBJ2-5; 9 bases agree with TRBD1. There are 13 residues in the CDR3. J was trimmed by 5 bases and V by 6 bases; bases with no gene match: 4. Germline CDR1 and CDR2: MNHNS and SASEGT. This CDR3 is CASSRQGGETQYF. The CDR3 bases are TGTGCCAGCAGCAGACAGGGGGGGGAGACCCAGTACTTC.

This chain connects TRBV7-9 to TRBJ1-1; D possibly corresponds to TRBD1 (5 bases). V was pared by 3 bases and J by 1 base, with 12 bases between. This CDR3 spans 15 amino acids. Germline V lookup: CDR1 SEHNR, CDR2 FQNEAQ (reference sequence). In nucleotides, the CDR3 is TGTGCCAGCAGCTTCGGTGGGGCCGAGAACACTGAAGCTTTCTTT. This sequence encodes CASSFGGAENTEAFF.

Note on this clone: Germline is not matched at one junction end, which may reflect a read error. The chain recombines TRBV5-1 with TRBJ1-2; perhaps TRBD1 as D (5 bases). This CDR3 region has 16 residues. Germline V lookup: CDR1 SGHRS, CDR2 YFSETQ. CDR3 loop: CASSYTRGQANYGYAF. CDR3 bases: TGCGCCAGCAGCTATACGAGGGGCCAAGCTAACTATGGCTACGCCTTC.

The chain has TRBV6-1 and TRBJ2-6, with 8 bases that match TRBD1. From germline, CDR1 is MNHNS and CDR2 SASEGT. The length of the CDR3 is 16 residues. With 3 bases clipped from V and 2 bases from J, the junction kept 3 bases outside the gene matches. In DNA form, the CDR3 reads TGTGCCAGCAGTGACCGGACAGGGACTGGGGCCAACGTCCTGACTTTC. Protein sequence: CASSDRTGTGANVLTF.

The V and J genes are TRBV30 and TRBJ1-5; perhaps TRBD1 as D (5 bases). From germline, CDR1 is GTSNPN and CDR2 SVGIG (reference sequence). V lost 2 bases and J 9 bases, leaving 23 bases between the germline ends. This CDR3 is built from 16 residues. CDR3 region: CAWSPPGTGRFGPQHF. The CDR3 coding sequence is TGTGCCTGGAGTCCCCCCGGGACGGGAAGGTTTGGGCCCCAGCATTTT.

This clone appeared once. The genes are TRBV7-9 and TRBJ1-1, with D unresolved. The V end lost 5 bases, the J end lost 1 base, and 8 bases lay between the germline ends. CDR3 length: 13 residues. Germline-derived CDR1 and CDR2 are SEHNR and FQNEAQ (reference sequence). The CDR3 region has the DNA TGTGCCAGCAGCACGCAGGAGAACACTGAAGCTTTCTTT. It specifies CASSTQENTEAFF. The whole variable domain, remainder taken from reference TRBV7-9 and TRBJ1-1, is DTGVSQNPRHKITKRGQNVTFRCDPISEHNRLYWYRQTLGQGPEFLTYFQNEAQLEKSRLLSDRFSAERPKGSFSTLEIQRTEQGDSAMYLCASSTQENTEAFFGQGTRLTVV.